Each of the 14 T cell receptor beta chains below was sequenced from the same sample in a study of PD-1 blockade in classical Hodgkin lymphoma. Every patient experienced relapse after autologous stem cell transplantation, and brentuximab vedotin exposure varied. Repertoires were generated with immunoSEQ multiplex PCR, while TCRdb's copy carries only in-frame clones and drops some. Among roughly 7,000 clones listed, about 80% were seen once. The material was peripheral blood mononuclear cells (PBMCs), obtained at baseline. Receptors were obtained from a human donor with classical Hodgkin lymphoma.

This sequence joins TRBV19 and TRBJ1-5, with TRBD1 matching over 8 bases. The CDR3 totals 17 residues. From germline, CDR1 is LNHDA and CDR2 SQIVND (reference sequence). J lost 5 bases, V lost 4 bases, and 13 bases had no gene match. The CDR3 loop reads CASSNPFRGQAYQPQHF. For the CDR3, the DNA is TGTGCCAGTAGTAACCCGTTCAGGGGGCAGGCCTATCAGCCCCAGCATTTT. The variable domain in full, with the rest retrieved from reference TRBV19 and TRBJ1-5, is DGGITQSPKYLFRKEGQNVTLSCEQNLNHDAMYWYRQDPGQGLRLIYYSQIVNDFQKGDIAEGYSVSREKKESFPLTVTSAQKNPTAFYLCASSNPFRGQAYQPQHFGDGTRLSIL.

The rearrangement links TRBV2 to TRBJ1-5, with a tentative D call TRBD1 (6 bases). Trimming left V 10 bases short and J 4 bases short, with 14 bases between. In germline, CDR1 is SNHLY, CDR2 FYNNEI. The CDR3 totals 13 residues. The chain's CDR3 is CATAGQGNQPQHF. For the CDR3, the DNA is TGTGCCACCGCAGGGCAGGGGAATCAGCCCCAGCATTTT.

The rearrangement uses TRBV7-9 and TRBJ2-1; D is undetermined. The CDR3 contains 15 residues. The V gene lost 5 bases and the J gene lost 0 bases, with 11 bases spanning the gap. From germline, CDR1 is SEHNR and CDR2 FQNEAQ (reference sequence). The CDR3 sequence is CASSASDASYNEQFF. The CDR3 DNA follows: TGTGCCAGCAGCGCCTCGGACGCCTCCTACAATGAGCAGTTCTTC.

The CDR3 protein is CANEGPSPLHF. Here the CDR3 DNA reads TGTGCCAACGAGGGGCCTTCACCCCTCCACTTT. The chain joins TRBV10-3 to TRBJ1-6, with D tentatively TRBD1 (5 bases). The germline gives CDR1 ENHRY, CDR2 SYGVKD. Trimming took off 10 bases at V and 9 bases at J, with 10 bases between the two ends. This CDR3 spans 11 amino acids.

This clone was seen more than once but under ten times. V and J are TRBV19 and TRBJ2-1; perhaps TRBD1 as D (6 bases). Germline CDR1 is LNHDA and CDR2 is SQIVND (reference sequence). This CDR3 is built from 13 residues. Trimming removed 7 bases from V and 14 bases from J, with 21 bases in between. CDR3 loop: CASTASAGEREFF. In DNA form, the CDR3 reads TGTGCCAGTACCGCAAGCGCAGGGGAAAGGGAGTTCTTC.

The chain combines TRBV7-3 with TRBJ2-1, with 8 bases aligning to TRBD2. V dropped 5 bases and J dropped 9; count of bases not matched to a gene: 15. This CDR3 has 16 amino acids. CDR1 is SGHTA and CDR2 is FQGTGA in the germline V gene. CDR3 in DNA: TGTGCCAGCAGCCTGCGGGGGAGCGGGAGTGCAGGTGAGCAGTTCTTC. It encodes CASSLRGSGSAGEQFF.

The V call is TRBV27, the J call TRBJ1-5; D not certain. Trimming left V 5 bases short and J 0 bases short, with 5 bases between. The germline V gene encodes CDR1 MNHEY and CDR2 SMNVEV (reference sequence). The CDR3 extends over 13 amino acids. CDR3 in amino acids: CASSDLSNQPQHF. For the CDR3, the DNA is TGTGCCAGCAGTGACCTTAGCAATCAGCCCCAGCATTTT.

The chain has TRBV19 and TRBJ2-1; 10 nucleotides line up with TRBD1. The trim removed 3 bases at V and 4 bases at J, leaving 3 bases unmatched. The CDR3 is made up of 15 amino acids. Per germline, CDR1 LNHDA and CDR2 SQIVND (reference sequence). CDR3 sequence (DNA): TGTGCCAGTAGTATCGGGGACAGGGGATACAATGAGCAGTTCTTC. The encoded protein is CASSIGDRGYNEQFF.

The chain employs TRBV19 and TRBJ2-5; D gene unclear. Germline CDR1 LNHDA, CDR2 SQIVND (reference sequence). The CDR3 sequence is 13 residues long. V shed 3 bases and J shed 7 bases, with 12 bases lying between them. The CDR3 here is CASSIQGYGTQYF. The CDR3 DNA follows: TGTGCCAGTAGTATCCAAGGGTATGGGACCCAGTACTTC.

This chain joins TRBV6-5 and TRBJ2-1; D is uncertain. This CDR3 spans 13 amino acids. V was pared by 9 bases and J by 0 bases, with 9 bases between. CDR1 is MNHEY, CDR2 SVGAGI, per germline. The CDR3 is CASGRSSYNEQFF. DNA for the CDR3: TGTGCCAGTGGACGCAGCTCCTACAATGAGCAGTTCTTC.

The chain couples TRBV30 to TRBJ1-4; the D gene is possibly TRBD1 (5 bases). V was pared by 1 base and J by 7 bases, with 13 bases between. CDR3 length equals 14 residues. CDR1 is GTSNPN, CDR2 SVGIG, per germline (reference sequence). Written as DNA, the CDR3 is TGTGCCTGGAGTGCCGGGACGCAAGCTGAAAAACTGTTTTTT. Translated: CAWSAGTQAEKLFF.

V and J are TRBV4-3 and TRBJ2-5, with 11 bases aligning to TRBD1. Germline V gives CDR1 LGHNA, CDR2 YSLEER. The V gene end was trimmed by 1 base and the J gene end by 4 bases; junction bases not matched to a gene: 2. The CDR3 consists of 15 residues. Written as DNA, the CDR3 is TGCGCCAGCAGCCAAGGGGACAGGGGGAGAGAGACCCAGTACTTC. Residues: CASSQGDRGRETQYF.

The chain carries TRBV9 and TRBJ1-1; no definite D call. This CDR3 has 15 amino acids. Germline CDR1 reads SGDLS; CDR2 reads YYNGEE. The ends were cut back, 0 bases at V and 1 base at J, with 10 bases in the middle. The CDR3 loop reads CASSVALNRNTEAFF. The CDR3 DNA follows: TGTGCCAGCAGCGTAGCCCTAAACAGGAACACTGAAGCTTTCTTT.

This clone showed up just a few times. The chain carries TRBV29-1 and TRBJ1-4; no clear D. The CDR3 spans 12 residues. Germline loops: CDR1 SQVTM, CDR2 ANQGSEA. Trimming took off 7 bases at V and 6 bases at J, with 12 bases between the two ends. Written as DNA, the CDR3 is TGCAGCGCCACTAACGCCGATGAAAAACTGTTTTTT. Translated: CSATNADEKLFF.